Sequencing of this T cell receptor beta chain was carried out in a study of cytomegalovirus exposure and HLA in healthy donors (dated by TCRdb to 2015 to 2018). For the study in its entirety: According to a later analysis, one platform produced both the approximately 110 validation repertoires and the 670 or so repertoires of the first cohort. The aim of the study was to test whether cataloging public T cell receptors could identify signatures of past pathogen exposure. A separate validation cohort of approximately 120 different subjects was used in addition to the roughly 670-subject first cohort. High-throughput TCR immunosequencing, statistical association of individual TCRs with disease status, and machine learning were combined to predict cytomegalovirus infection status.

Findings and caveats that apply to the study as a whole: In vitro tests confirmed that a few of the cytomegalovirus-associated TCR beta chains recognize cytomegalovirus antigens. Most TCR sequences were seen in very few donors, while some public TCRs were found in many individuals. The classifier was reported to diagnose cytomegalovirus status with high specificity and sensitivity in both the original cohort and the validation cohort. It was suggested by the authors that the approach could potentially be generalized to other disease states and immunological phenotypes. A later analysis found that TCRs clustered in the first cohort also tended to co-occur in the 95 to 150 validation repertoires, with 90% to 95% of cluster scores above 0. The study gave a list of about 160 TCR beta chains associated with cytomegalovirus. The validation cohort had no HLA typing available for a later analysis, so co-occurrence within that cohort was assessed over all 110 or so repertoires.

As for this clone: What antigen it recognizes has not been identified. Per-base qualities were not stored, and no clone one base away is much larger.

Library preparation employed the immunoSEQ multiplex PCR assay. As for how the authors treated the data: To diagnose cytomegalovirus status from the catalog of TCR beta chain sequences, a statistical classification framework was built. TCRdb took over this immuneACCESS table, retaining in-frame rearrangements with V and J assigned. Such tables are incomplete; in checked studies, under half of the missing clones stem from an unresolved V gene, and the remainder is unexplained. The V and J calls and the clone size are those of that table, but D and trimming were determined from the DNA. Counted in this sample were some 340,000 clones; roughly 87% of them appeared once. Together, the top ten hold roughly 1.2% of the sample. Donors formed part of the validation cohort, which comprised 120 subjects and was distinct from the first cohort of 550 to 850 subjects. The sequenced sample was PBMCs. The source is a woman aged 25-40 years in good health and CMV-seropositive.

The bases read TGTGCCAGCAGCCAAGATCGGGCAGGACCTGGCACTGAAGCTTTCTTT. This encodes CASSQDRAGPGTEAFF. The chain employs TRBV4-2 and TRBJ1-1, with no confidently assigned D gene. The CDR3 starts with the cysteine, ends with the phenylalanine, and has 16 residues. CDR3 DNA is the only sequence kept; it has 48 bases, read in frame from the first base. CDR1 and CDR2, per the germline V gene, are LGHNA and YNFKEQ. V sheds 0 bases and J sheds 4 bases, leaving 15 bases between their ends.